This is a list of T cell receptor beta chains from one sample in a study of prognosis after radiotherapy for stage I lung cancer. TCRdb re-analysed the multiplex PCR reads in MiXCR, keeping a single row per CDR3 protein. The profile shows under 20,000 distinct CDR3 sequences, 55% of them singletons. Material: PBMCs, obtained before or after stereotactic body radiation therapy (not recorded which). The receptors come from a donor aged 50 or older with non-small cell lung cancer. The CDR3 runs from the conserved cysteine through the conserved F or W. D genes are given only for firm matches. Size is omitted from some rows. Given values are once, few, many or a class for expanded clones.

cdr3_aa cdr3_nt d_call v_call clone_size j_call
CASIQSSGRVADTQYF TGTGCCAGCATCCAAAGTAGCGGGAGAGTCGCAGATACGCAGTATTTT TRBD2 TRBV6-1 medium-sized TRBJ2-3
CASRGQAGPSRGYAF TGTGCCAGCAGGGGGCAGGCTGGGCCATCTAGGGGCTACGCCTTC - TRBV27 - TRBJ1-2
CASTPRPTGELFF TGTGCCAGCACCCCGCGGCCCACCGGGGAGCTGTTTTTT - TRBV11-2 - TRBJ2-2
CASSLETSGRDTQYF TGCGCCAGCAGCTTGGAGACTAGCGGGAGGGATACGCAGTATTTT TRBD2 TRBV5-1 many TRBJ2-3
CASNGGYTDTQYF TGTGCCAGCAATGGAGGGTACACAGATACGCAGTATTTT - TRBV28 - TRBJ2-3
CASSSGQPGGYTF TGTGCCAGCAGCTCGGGACAGCCAGGTGGCTACACCTTC TRBD1 TRBV6-2/TRBV6-3 medium-sized TRBJ1-2
CASSFGADNEKLFF TGCGCCAGCAGCTTTGGGGCAGACAATGAAAAACTGTTTTTT - TRBV5-1 many TRBJ1-4
CSVEVGSGGPNTGELFF TGCAGCGTTGAAGTAGGGAGCGGGGGGCCGAACACCGGGGAGCTGTTTTTT TRBD2 TRBV29-1 many TRBJ2-2
CASSYSGGGSSYEQYF TGTGCCAGCAGCTACTCAGGAGGGGGCAGCTCGTACGAGCAGTACTTC - TRBV27 - TRBJ2-7
CASSLRGLGNTIYF TGTGCCAGCAGTTTAAGGGGGCTCGGAAACACCATATATTTT TRBD1 TRBV27 - TRBJ1-3
CASSQEGQGNYGYTF TGCGCCAGCAGCCAAGAAGGACAGGGGAACTATGGCTACACCTTC TRBD1 TRBV4-1 - TRBJ1-2
CASSLGTHKETQYF TGTGCCAGCAGCTTAGGGACACACAAAGAGACCCAGTACTTC - TRBV7-7 many TRBJ2-5
CAWSVGVSYEQYF TGTGCCTGGAGTGTTGGGGTTTCCTACGAGCAGTACTTC - TRBV30 - TRBJ2-7
CASRRGGQGLYEQYF TGTGCCAGCCGAAGAGGGGGACAGGGGCTATACGAGCAGTACTTC TRBD1 TRBV2 - TRBJ2-7
CASSVDFRGQGAREQYF TGTGCCAGCAGCGTAGATTTTAGAGGTCAGGGGGCGAGGGAGCAGTACTTC TRBD1 TRBV9 many TRBJ2-7
CASSQVVPTNTEAFF TGTGCCAGCAGCCAAGTTGTCCCGACGAACACTGAAGCTTTCTTT - TRBV3-1 once TRBJ1-1
CASRPSGGSTDTQYF TGTGCCAGCAGACCCTCCGGAGGGAGCACAGATACGCAGTATTTT - TRBV28 once TRBJ2-3
CASSQDPGNTEAFF TGCGCCAGCAGCCAAGATCCGGGGAACACTGAAGCTTTCTTT - TRBV4-1 - TRBJ1-1
CASSPRWGNEQFF TGTGCCAGCAGCCCTCGGTGGGGGAATGAGCAGTTCTTC - TRBV7-3 - TRBJ2-1
CASNWDRINSPLHF TGTGCCAGCAATTGGGACAGAATTAATTCACCCCTACACTTT TRBD1 TRBV28 - TRBJ1-6
CASSPVSLGELFF TGTGCCAGCTCACCAGTCTCACTCGGGGAGCTGTTTTTT - TRBV18 - TRBJ2-2
CASSLGASVSSGANVLTF TGCGCCAGCAGCTTGGGGGCTAGCGTGAGCTCTGGGGCCAACGTCCTGACTTTC - TRBV5-1 medium-sized TRBJ2-6
CASNDRPSSYEQYF TGTGCCAGCAACGACAGGCCCAGCTCCTACGAGCAGTACTTC - TRBV6-1 medium-sized TRBJ2-7
CASSPGGSAADTQYF TGTGCCAGCAGTCCCGGGGGCAGCGCTGCAGATACGCAGTATTTT - TRBV12-3/TRBV12-4 many TRBJ2-3
CASSWGLAEDNEQFF TGTGCCAGCAGCTGGGGGCTAGCGGAGGACAATGAGCAGTTCTTC - TRBV5-4 - TRBJ2-1
CAWRVKGPTDTQYF TGTGCCTGGAGGGTCAAGGGACCCACAGATACGCAGTATTTT - TRBV30 - TRBJ2-3
CASSDQGLAGIDPSTDKQYF TGTGCCAGCTCAGACCAGGGACTAGCGGGTATCGACCCTAGCACAGATAAGCAGTATTTT TRBD2 TRBV18 - TRBJ2-3